The present T cell receptor beta chain was sequenced within a study of shared clonotypes between healthy human individuals. Germline loops: CDR1 SGDLS, CDR2 YYNGEE. The CDR3 is made up of 15 amino acids. Between the trimmed V and J ends, which lost 0 bases and 1 base, there was a span of 8 bases. Sequencing was at deep level. Data came from immunoSEQ multiplex PCR; TCRdb stores just in-frame clones and leaves some out. The data show some 2.1 million clones, approximately 95% seen once. To note about this clone: Other nucleotide sequences from this sample produce the same CDR3.

The rearrangement uses TRBV9 and TRBJ1-5; D ambiguous. The sample comprised naive CD4+ T cells sorted from blood. Documented subset: CD45RA+ positively selected. The receptor was derived from a man aged 18 to 29 in good health. The CDR3 sequence: CASSVEGNSNQPQHF. Here the CDR3 DNA reads TGTGCCAGCAGCGTAGAGGGTAACAGCAATCAGCCCCAGCATTTT.